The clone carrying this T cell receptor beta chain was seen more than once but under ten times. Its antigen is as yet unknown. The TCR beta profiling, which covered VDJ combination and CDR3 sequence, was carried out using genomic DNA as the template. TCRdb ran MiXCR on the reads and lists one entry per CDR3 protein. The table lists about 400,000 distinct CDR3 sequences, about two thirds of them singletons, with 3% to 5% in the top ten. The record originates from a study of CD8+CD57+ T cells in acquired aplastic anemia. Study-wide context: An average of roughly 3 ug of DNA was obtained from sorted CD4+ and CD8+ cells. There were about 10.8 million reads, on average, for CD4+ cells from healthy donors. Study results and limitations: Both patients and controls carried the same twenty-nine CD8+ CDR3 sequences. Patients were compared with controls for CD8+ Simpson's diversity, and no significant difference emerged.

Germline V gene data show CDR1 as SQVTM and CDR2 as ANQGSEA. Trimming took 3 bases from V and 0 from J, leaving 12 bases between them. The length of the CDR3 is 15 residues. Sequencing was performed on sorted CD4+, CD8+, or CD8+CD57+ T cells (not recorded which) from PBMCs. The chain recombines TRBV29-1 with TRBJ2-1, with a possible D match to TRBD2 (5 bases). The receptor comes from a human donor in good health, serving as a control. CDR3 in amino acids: CSVEYLASSYNEQFF. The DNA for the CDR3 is TGCAGCGTTGAGTACCTAGCCAGCTCCTACAATGAGCAGTTCTTC.